This T cell receptor beta chain was sequenced for a study of regulatory T cells in long-lasting Graves disease. Study-wide results and caveats: Patients with persistent disease showed a bias toward TRBV28, TRBJ1-2 and TRBJ2-5.

The time point: newly diagnosed GD, antithyroid drugs for less than 3 months. RNA extracted from PBMCs served as the sequencing template. Through Arm-PCR of CDR3 regions and iRepertoire HTBI primers, TCR beta libraries were built. Each CDR3 protein is one row after TCRdb ran MiXCR on the multiplex PCR reads. The sample shows about 240,000 distinct CDR3 sequences, around 20% of them seen only once. Germline assignment: CDR1 SGHTA and CDR2 FQGNSA. The length of the CDR3 is 16 residues. V was shortened by 1 base and J by 0 bases, with 10 bases between the two germline ends. This clonotype was recorded at least ten times. Its antigen is as yet unknown.

The rearrangement links TRBV7-2 to TRBJ2-1, with D perhaps matching TRBD2 (5 bases). Sequenced material: peripheral blood mononuclear cells (PBMCs), taken at new diagnosis, from a patient treated with antithyroid drugs. This clonotype was obtained from a female donor with Graves disease. The CDR3 DNA sequence: TGTGCCAGCAGCTTAGTGGCAGGACTCTCCTACAATGAGCAGTTCTTC. Its translation is CASSLVAGLSYNEQFF.